These T cell receptor beta chains were read from a single sample in a study of siplizumab effects on memory and regulatory T cells. TCRdb's table, derived via immunoSEQ multiplex PCR, lists solely in-frame clones and lacks some. The sample consists of about 87,000 clones, about 94% of them appearing once. The sequencing sample was made of non-Treg CD4+ T cells sorted from blood. The source of these receptors is a human donor in good health. The CDR3 runs from the conserved cysteine through the conserved F or W. D genes are given only for firm matches. Expanded clones are given a class, and other clones once, few, many or no size at all.

abundance: NA; d_gene: NA; j_gene: TRBJ2-1; v_gene: TRBV11-3; CDR3aa: CASQGQIRNEQFF; CDR3nt: TGTGCCAGCCAGGGACAAATAAGGAATGAGCAGTTCTTC
abundance: NA; d_gene: NA; j_gene: TRBJ1-6; v_gene: TRBV5-1; CDR3aa: CASSLASGKAYNSPLHF; CDR3nt: TGCGCCAGCAGCTTGGCATCAGGGAAAGCCTATAATTCACCCCTCCACTTT
abundance: NA; d_gene: TRBD1; j_gene: TRBJ2-7; v_gene: TRBV13; CDR3aa: CASTNRVGDRGYEQYF; CDR3nt: TGTGCCAGCACCAATAGGGTAGGGGACAGGGGCTACGAGCAGTACTTC
abundance: once; d_gene: NA; j_gene: TRBJ2-7; v_gene: TRBV6-5; CDR3aa: CASKESRYSYEQYF; CDR3nt: TGTGCCAGCAAAGAAAGCCGTTACTCCTACGAGCAGTACTTC
abundance: NA; d_gene: NA; j_gene: TRBJ2-3; v_gene: TRBV11-3; CDR3aa: CASSSPLPAGPKFLTDTQYF; CDR3nt: TGTGCCAGCAGCTCCCCTCTCCCGGCGGGACCGAAATTTCTCACAGATACGCAGTATTTT
abundance: NA; d_gene: NA; j_gene: TRBJ2-5; v_gene: TRBV5-6; CDR3aa: CASSLSREKETQYF; CDR3nt: TGTGCCAGCAGCCTGTCTAGGGAGAAAGAGACCCAGTACTTC
abundance: NA; d_gene: TRBD2; j_gene: TRBJ2-7; v_gene: TRBV27; CDR3aa: CASRGSGSYEQYF; CDR3nt: TGTGCCAGTCGTGGTAGCGGGAGCTACGAGCAGTACTTC
abundance: NA; d_gene: NA; j_gene: TRBJ2-1; v_gene: TRBV30; CDR3aa: CAWISLTYNEQFF; CDR3nt: TGTGCCTGGATATCACTAACCTACAATGAGCAGTTCTTC
abundance: NA; d_gene: TRBD2; j_gene: TRBJ2-1; v_gene: TRBV30; CDR3aa: CAWGLAGGINEQFF; CDR3nt: TGTGCCTGGGGACTAGCGGGGGGTATCAATGAGCAGTTCTTC
abundance: NA; d_gene: NA; j_gene: TRBJ2-3; v_gene: TRBV5-1; CDR3aa: CASSLAGTDTQYF; CDR3nt: TGCGCCAGCAGCTTGGCCGGGACAGATACGCAGTATTTT
abundance: NA; d_gene: NA; j_gene: TRBJ1-4; v_gene: TRBV7-9; CDR3aa: CASSLGSEKLFF; CDR3nt: TGTGCCAGCAGCTTAGGGTCTGAAAAACTGTTTTTT
abundance: NA; d_gene: NA; j_gene: TRBJ2-2; v_gene: TRBV11-3; CDR3aa: CASSLTDGGGELFF; CDR3nt: TGTGCCAGCAGCTTAACGGACGGGGGCGGGGAGCTGTTTTTT
abundance: NA; d_gene: TRBD1; j_gene: TRBJ1-1; v_gene: TRBV5-1; CDR3aa: CASSSGQGGNTEAFF; CDR3nt: TGCGCCAGCAGCTCGGGACAGGGAGGGAACACTGAAGCTTTCTTT
abundance: NA; d_gene: NA; j_gene: TRBJ1-2; v_gene: TRBV7-9; CDR3aa: CASSRQGNYGYTF; CDR3nt: TGTGCCAGCAGTCGGCAGGGGAACTATGGCTACACCTTC
abundance: NA; d_gene: NA; j_gene: TRBJ2-7; v_gene: TRBV7-2; CDR3aa: CASSLVNSAYEQYF; CDR3nt: TGTGCCAGCAGCTTAGTGAACAGTGCCTACGAGCAGTACTTC
abundance: NA; d_gene: NA; j_gene: TRBJ2-7; v_gene: TRBV7-2; CDR3aa: CASSTPALIYEQYF; CDR3nt: TGTGCCAGCAGTACGCCGGCTTTAATCTACGAGCAGTACTTC
abundance: NA; d_gene: NA; j_gene: TRBJ1-2; v_gene: TRBV5-1; CDR3aa: CASSLERVGERGYTF; CDR3nt: TGCGCCAGCAGCTTGGAGCGGGTAGGGGAGCGGGGCTACACCTTC
abundance: NA; d_gene: NA; j_gene: TRBJ1-1; v_gene: TRBV10-1; CDR3aa: CASSEDPGGGANTEAFF; CDR3nt: TGCGCCAGCAGTGAAGATCCCGGCGGGGGCGCGAACACTGAAGCTTTCTTT
abundance: NA; d_gene: NA; j_gene: TRBJ1-1; v_gene: TRBV10-3; CDR3aa: CAISGSTRSTEAFF; CDR3nt: TGTGCCATCAGTGGGAGTACAAGGAGCACTGAAGCTTTCTTT
abundance: few; d_gene: NA; j_gene: TRBJ1-1; v_gene: TRBV30; CDR3aa: CAWRRSEEAFF; CDR3nt: TGTGCCTGGCGACGGTCCGAAGAGGCTTTCTTT
abundance: NA; d_gene: NA; j_gene: TRBJ2-7; v_gene: TRBV25-1; CDR3aa: CASSETPTSYEQYF; CDR3nt: TGTGCCAGCAGTGAAACACCGACCTCCTACGAGCAGTACTTC
abundance: NA; d_gene: NA; j_gene: TRBJ1-2; v_gene: TRBV20-1; CDR3aa: CSAARDYGYTF; CDR3nt: TGCAGTGCTGCCAGGGACTATGGCTACACCTTC
abundance: NA; d_gene: NA; j_gene: TRBJ1-1; v_gene: TRBV7-6; CDR3aa: CASSTRGGRTEAFF; CDR3nt: TGTGCCAGCAGCACTCGGGGGGGGCGGACTGAAGCTTTCTTT
abundance: NA; d_gene: NA; j_gene: TRBJ1-4; v_gene: TRBV4-3; CDR3aa: CASSQGRVTNEKLFF; CDR3nt: TGCGCCAGCAGCCAAGGGCGAGTGACTAATGAAAAACTGTTTTTT
abundance: NA; d_gene: TRBD1; j_gene: TRBJ2-1; v_gene: TRBV6-5; CDR3aa: CASSRTGISYNEQFF; CDR3nt: TGTGCCAGCAGCCGGACAGGCATCTCCTACAATGAGCAGTTCTTC
abundance: NA; d_gene: NA; j_gene: TRBJ1-2; v_gene: TRBV11-1; CDR3aa: CASSFRENYGYTF; CDR3nt: TGTGCCAGCAGCTTCCGGGAAAACTATGGCTACACCTTC
abundance: NA; d_gene: TRBD1; j_gene: TRBJ1-1; v_gene: TRBV7-9; CDR3aa: CASSLVGTGSTEAFF; CDR3nt: TGTGCCAGCAGCTTAGTCGGGACAGGGAGCACTGAAGCTTTCTTT
abundance: NA; d_gene: NA; j_gene: TRBJ2-3; v_gene: TRBV19; CDR3aa: CASSHPEGYTTDTQYF; CDR3nt: TGTGCCAGTAGTCACCCCGAGGGGTATACCACAGATACGCAGTATTTT